The T cell receptor (beta chain) described here comes from a study of T-cell memory formation after mild COVID-19. Study summary: The TCR clusters were mostly specific to one donor.

CDR1 LGHNA and CDR2 YSLEER come from the germline V gene. Deletions cut 0 bases from V and 12 bases from J, with 15 bases between. This CDR3 contains 14 residues. This clonotype was picked up a small number of times. Its antigen remains unknown. TCRalpha and TCRbeta libraries used 5'RACE with constant-segment primers and UMIs. TCRdb passed the 5' RACE reads through MiXCR, listing each CDR3 protein once. The data contain 380,000 or so distinct CDR3 sequences, around an eighth of them singletons. Overall study results and limits: There were some responding clones in pre-infection memory, which suggested that cross-reactive memory had joined. Clones that contracted from day 15 to 85 were balanced CD4/CD8, while later expanders leaned CD4+.

The sequencing sample was made of PBMCs or a T cell subset sorted from them (not recorded which). This receptor was obtained from a man between 18 and 29 years old who had mild COVID-19 (a few samples of this study predate the infection). Cell type and time point are not known. V is TRBV4-3 and J is TRBJ2-1; no clear D. CDR3 bases: TGCGCCAGCAGCCAAGAAATCGATGGTAGGGTGCAGTTCTTC. It translates to CASSQEIDGRVQFF.